This TCR beta chain was sequenced for a study of shared clonotypes between healthy human individuals. With 6 bases removed from V and 3 bases from J, the gap between germline ends came to 14 bases. This CDR3 is 14 amino acids long. The germline V gene encodes CDR1 LNHDA and CDR2 SQIVND (reference sequence). All participating donors were Caucasian adults from Nashville, Tennessee. TCRdb's copy holds only in-frame clones and misses some; the assay was immunoSEQ multiplex PCR. The sample carries roughly 700,000 clones, over 65% recorded once. The chain joins TRBV19 to TRBJ1-2; tentative D call: TRBD1 (6 bases). The receptor comes from a woman aged 25 to 39 in good health. Specimen: memory CD4+ T cells sorted from blood. The subset is: CD45RA-negative fraction. This CDR3 is CASSPHREHYGYTF. The CDR3 nucleotides read TGTGCCAGTAGCCCCCACAGGGAGCACTATGGCTACACCTTC.